This T cell receptor (beta chain) was sequenced in a study of T-cell reconstitution after alpha-beta-depleted transplantation in children. This CDR3 region has 14 residues. J lost 4 bases, V lost 6 bases, and 6 bases had no gene match. The germline V gene encodes CDR1 SQVTM and CDR2 ANQGSEA. Concerning this clonotype itself: The antigen is not known.

Study-wide points: Several hundred expanded graft clones reportedly supplied alpha-beta T cells about two months after transplant. From surviving recipient T cells and thymic progenitors came the high day-60 TCRbeta diversity observed in some patients.

For TCRbeta, the library was prepared with unique molecular identifiers. TCRdb recomputed calls from the PCR reads with MiXCR, one row per CDR3 protein. The table records about a million distinct CDR3 sequences, under 30% of them present only once. V and J are TRBV29-1 and TRBJ2-1; 10 bases fit TRBD1. Sequences were derived from PBMCs, mostly from graft donor cells, sampled 360 days after TCRalphabeta/CD19-depleted stem cell transplant. This clonotype was obtained from a boy younger than two who had a stem cell transplant for SCID, so the T cells may come from the graft donor. Here the CDR3 DNA reads TGCAGCGTCGAACCGGGACAGGGGTACAATGAGCAGTTCTTC. Translating gives CSVEPGQGYNEQFF.